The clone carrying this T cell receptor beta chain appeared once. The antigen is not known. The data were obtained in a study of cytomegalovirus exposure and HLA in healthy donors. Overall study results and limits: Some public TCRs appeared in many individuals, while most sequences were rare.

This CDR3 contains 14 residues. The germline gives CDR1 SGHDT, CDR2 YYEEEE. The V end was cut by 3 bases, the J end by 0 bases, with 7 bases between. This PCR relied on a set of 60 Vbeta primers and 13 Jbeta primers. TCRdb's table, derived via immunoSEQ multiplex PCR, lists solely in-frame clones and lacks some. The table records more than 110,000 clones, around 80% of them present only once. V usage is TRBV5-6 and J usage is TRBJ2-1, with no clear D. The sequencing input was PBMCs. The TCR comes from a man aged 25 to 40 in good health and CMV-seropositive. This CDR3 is CASSSQISYNEQFF. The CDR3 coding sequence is TGTGCCAGCAGCTCACAGATCTCCTACAATGAGCAGTTCTTC. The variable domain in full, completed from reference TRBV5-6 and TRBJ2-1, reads DAGVTQSPTHLIKTRGQQVTLRCSPKSGHDTVSWYQQALGQGPQFIFQYYEEEERQRGNFPDRFSGHQFPNYSSELNVNALLLGDSALYLCASSSQISYNEQFFGPGTRLTVL.